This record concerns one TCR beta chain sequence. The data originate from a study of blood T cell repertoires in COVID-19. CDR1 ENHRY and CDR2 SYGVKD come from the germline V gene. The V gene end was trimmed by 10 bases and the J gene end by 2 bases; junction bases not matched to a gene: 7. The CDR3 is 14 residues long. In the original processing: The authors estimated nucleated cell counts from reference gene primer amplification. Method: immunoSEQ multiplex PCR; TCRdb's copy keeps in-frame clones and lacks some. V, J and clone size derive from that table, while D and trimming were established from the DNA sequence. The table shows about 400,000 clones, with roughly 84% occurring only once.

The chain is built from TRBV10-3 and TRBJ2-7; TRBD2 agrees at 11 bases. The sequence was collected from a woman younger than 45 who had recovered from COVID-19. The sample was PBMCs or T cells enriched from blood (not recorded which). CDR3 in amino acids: CATRGTSGTYEQYF. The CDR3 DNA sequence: TGTGCCACCAGGGGGACTAGCGGCACCTACGAGCAGTACTTC.